The rows below give T cell receptor beta chains drawn from one sample of a study of vaccination and CD4 T cells after COVID-19. These TCRs are of unknown antigen specificity. From the PCR reads, TCRdb called clonotypes with MiXCR, one entry per CDR3 protein. The table includes 7,500 to 9,500 distinct CDR3 sequences, about 48% detected once. The source material was CD4+ T cells from blood, cultured in vitro. The receptors come from a human donor who had recovered from COVID-19. The CDR3 runs from the conserved cysteine through the conserved F or W. Each record gives: V gene, J gene, D gene, CDR3 protein. D genes are given only for firm matches.

>TRBV5-1|TRBJ1-2|TRBD1
CASSWGQAPTGYTF
>TRBV30|TRBJ1-5|TRBD1
CAWDTGDNQPQHF
>TRBV28|TRBJ2-2|TRBD2
CASIREVSGELFF
>TRBV7-9|TRBJ1-3|NA
CASSPHNELRSGNTIYF
>TRBV28|TRBJ1-2|NA
CASSSPSSGFLNYGYTF
>TRBV28|TRBJ2-7|TRBD2
CASSYPGGLEHEQYF
>TRBV6-5|TRBJ2-7|NA
CASSYPRLGGAYEQYF
>TRBV20-1|TRBJ1-1|TRBD1
CSAMTGGNTEAFF
>TRBV20-1|TRBJ2-7|NA
CSARARGPYEQYF
>TRBV19|TRBJ2-6|NA
CASSISGSGANVLTF
>TRBV7-9|TRBJ1-6|NA
CASSSGRYAGSPLHF
>TRBV12-3/TRBV12-4|TRBJ1-6|NA
CASSPGGGPNSPLHF
>TRBV29-1|TRBJ1-2|NA
CSVVPGGYTF
>TRBV6-1|TRBJ2-5|NA
CTRSRGPGTQYF
>TRBV15|TRBJ1-6|NA
CATSPVDSPLHF
>TRBV2|TRBJ1-5|NA
CASSQVPDSMNQPQHF
>TRBV7-2|TRBJ2-2|TRBD2
CASSPGLAGGRVNTGELFF
>TRBV12-3/TRBV12-4|TRBJ1-6|NA
CASSYRDYNSPLHF
>TRBV19|TRBJ2-1|TRBD2
CASSREAGGINEQFF
>TRBV7-9|TRBJ1-6|NA
CASSLVGNSPLHF
>TRBV20-1|TRBJ2-1|TRBD2
CSAGGTSGRYNEQFF
>TRBV6-1|TRBJ2-3|NA
CASSEVRGGTDTQYF
>TRBV20-1|TRBJ2-7|TRBD1
CSAPDRDSKQYF
>TRBV11-3|TRBJ2-7|NA
CASSPDEGRDLDF
>TRBV20-1|TRBJ1-1|NA
CSARAQGNTEAFF
>TRBV28|TRBJ2-1|NA
CASSIGSDNEQFF
>TRBV11-2|TRBJ2-1|TRBD2
CASSVLGEAGGYGEQFF
>TRBV20-1|TRBJ2-3|TRBD2
CSARKGLAGPDTQYF
>TRBV10-3|TRBJ2-7|TRBD2
CAISGGLAGDEQYF
>TRBV2|TRBJ2-2|NA
CASGRLASTGELFF